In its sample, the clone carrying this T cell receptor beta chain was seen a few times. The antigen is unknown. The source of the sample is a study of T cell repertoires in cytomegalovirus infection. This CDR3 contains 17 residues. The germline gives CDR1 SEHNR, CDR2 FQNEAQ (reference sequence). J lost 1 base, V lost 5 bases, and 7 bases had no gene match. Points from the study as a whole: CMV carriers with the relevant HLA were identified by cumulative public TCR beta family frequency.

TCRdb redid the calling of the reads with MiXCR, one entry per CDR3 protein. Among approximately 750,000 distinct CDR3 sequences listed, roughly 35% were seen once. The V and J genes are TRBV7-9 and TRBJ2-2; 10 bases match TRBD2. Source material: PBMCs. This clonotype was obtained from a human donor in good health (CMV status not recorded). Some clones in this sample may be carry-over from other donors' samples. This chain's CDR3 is CASSRVGLAENTGELFF. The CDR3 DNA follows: TGTGCCAGCAGCCGAGTTGGACTAGCGGAGAACACCGGGGAGCTGTTTTTT. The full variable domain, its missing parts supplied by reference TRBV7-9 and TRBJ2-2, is DTGVSQNPRHKITKRGQNVTFRCDPISEHNRLYWYRQTLGQGPEFLTYFQNEAQLEKSRLLSDRFSAERPKGSFSTLEIQRTEQGDSAMYLCASSRVGLAENTGELFFGEGSRLTVL.